This entry lists 13 T cell receptor beta chains sequenced from one sample in a study of T cells in Graves' hyperthyroidism and ophthalmopathy. Template material for amplifying TCR beta CDR3 regions consisted of RNA transcripts. RT-PCR in the first round (using the HTBI primer set) targeted the TCR CDR3. TCRdb re-called the multiplex PCR reads with MiXCR, one entry per CDR3 protein. The table lists 450,000 to 650,000 distinct CDR3 sequences, over 12% of them singletons. The material sequenced was blood. All receptors derive from a woman younger than 35 with Graves' ophthalmopathy.

This clonotype was counted many times. The gene calls are TRBV2 and TRBJ1-3; D is perhaps TRBD1 (6 bases). The V and J ends lost 4 bases and 4 bases respectively, with 8 bases between them. The germline CDR1 and CDR2 sequences are SNHLY and FYNNEI. CDR3 length: 13 amino acids. CDR3 DNA: TGTGCCAGCAGTGGGGGGCGCGGAAACACCATATATTTT. This codes for CASSGGRGNTIYF.

This clonotype was counted many times. Here the CDR3 reads CSVARESYEQYF. The CDR3 DNA follows: TGCAGCGTGGCGCGGGAGTCCTACGAGCAGTACTTC. The gene calls are TRBV29-1 and TRBJ2-7, with 7 nucleotides matching TRBD2. Trimming took 6 bases from V and 1 from J; bases not matched to a gene: 3. Germline V gene data show CDR1 as SQVTM and CDR2 as ANQGSEA. The CDR3 totals 12 residues.

As concerns this clonotype: This clone may be a read error of a much larger clone one base away. The chain is built from TRBV29-1 and TRBJ1-3, with D tentatively TRBD1 (5 bases). The CDR3 totals 14 residues. Germline assignment: CDR1 SQVTM and CDR2 ANQGSEA. The V gene lost 4 bases and the J gene lost 2 bases, with 12 bases spanning the gap. The CDR3 loop reads CSVGAGSTGNTIYF. The CDR3 bases are TGCAGCGTTGGGGCAGGGAGCACTGGAAACACCATATATTTT.

This clonotype has ten or more counts. The V call is TRBV3-1, the J call TRBJ2-3; D not certain. This CDR3 region has 13 residues. The V gene's germline CDR1 is LGHDT and CDR2 YNNKEL (reference sequence). The V end lost 5 bases, the J end lost 2 bases, and 8 bases lay between the germline ends. The CDR3 DNA sequence: TGTGCCAGCAGCGCGGCGGTCACAGATACGCAGTATTTT. Residues: CASSAAVTDTQYF.

This chain links TRBV7-6 with TRBJ2-5; D is undetermined. The CDR3 runs 12 residues. CDR1 and CDR2 (germline): SGHVS, FNYEAQ. The V end was cut by 8 bases, the J end by 2 bases, with 9 bases between. This CDR3 reads CASSRFQETQYF. For the CDR3, the DNA is TGTGCCAGCTCAAGGTTTCAAGAGACCCAGTACTTC.

This clonotype was detected many times. The V call is TRBV6-6, the J call TRBJ2-7, with no clear D. Germline CDR1 MNHNY, CDR2 SVGAGI (reference sequence). The CDR3 is made up of 15 amino acids. V lost 0 bases and J lost 4, with 13 bases in between. CDR3 sequence (DNA): TGTGCCAGCAGTTACTCGCCCACTGGACGGTACGAGCAGTACTTC. It encodes CASSYSPTGRYEQYF.

This clonotype occurred many times. At one end the junction does not follow the germline gene, possibly because of a read error. The J gene is TRBJ2-1, the V gene TRBV7-9; D is unclear. The germline gives CDR1 SEHNR, CDR2 FQNEAQ (reference sequence). The CDR3 covers 17 residues. The CDR3 nucleotides are TGTGCCAGCAGCTTAGATTCGTCTGGGTTTTCCTCCAATGAGCAGTTCTTC. Translating it yields CASSLDSSGFSSNEQFF.

This clonotype was recorded at least ten times. V is TRBV7-9 and J is TRBJ1-1; D is undetermined. The germline V and J ends were trimmed by 5 bases and 1 base, with 14 bases remaining between them. There are 15 residues in the CDR3. Per germline, CDR1 SEHNR and CDR2 FQNEAQ (reference sequence). This CDR3 reads CASSPRSGRNTEAFF. The CDR3 DNA reads TGTGCCAGCAGCCCCCGATCGGGGAGGAACACTGAAGCTTTCTTT.

The chain joins TRBV4-1 to TRBJ2-2; D is possibly TRBD2 (6 bases). CDR3 length: 16 amino acids. Germline values: CDR1 MGHRA, CDR2 YSYEKL. The V end lost 4 bases, the J end lost 7 bases, and 19 bases lay between the germline ends. In DNA form, the CDR3 reads TGCGCCAGCAGCCGGGAGCCTACAGGAGGGATCGGGGAGCTGTTTTTT. Translated: CASSREPTGGIGELFF.

The rearrangement links TRBV2 to TRBJ2-1, with 13 bases lining up with TRBD2. The CDR3 is 16 residues long. Losses at the gene ends were 5 bases for V and 3 bases for J; bases not matched to a gene: 4. Germline values: CDR1 SNHLY, CDR2 FYNNEI. The CDR3 DNA is TGTGCCAGCAGTCAGACTAGCGGGGGGCTCTACAATGAGCAGTTCTTC. Translating it yields CASSQTSGGLYNEQFF.

The table lists this clonotype with a few counts. V gene TRBV30 combines with J gene TRBJ2-3; D is undetermined. This CDR3 comprises 14 residues. The V end was cut by 8 bases, the J end by 1 base, with 16 bases between. CDR1 is GTSNPN, CDR2 SVGIG, per germline (reference sequence). The CDR3 loop is CARSQQPGTDTQYF. As DNA, the CDR3 is TGTGCCAGATCTCAACAGCCCGGCACAGATACGCAGTATTTT. Variable domain in full (rest from reference TRBV30 and TRBJ2-3): SQTIHQWPATLVQPVGSPLSLECTVEGTSNPNLYWYRQAAGRGLQLLFYSVGIGQISSEVPQNLSASRPQDRQFILSSKKLLLSDSGFYLCARSQQPGTDTQYFGPGTRLTVL.

To note about this clonotype: It may be a read error: a sequence one base away is much more abundant. The gene calls are TRBV19 and TRBJ2-5; D perhaps matches TRBD1 (6 bases). This CDR3 has 13 residues. In germline, CDR1 is LNHDA, CDR2 SQIVND (reference sequence). The CDR3, as DNA: TGTGCCAGTAGTTCCGGGACAATCGAGACCCAGCACTTC. Translated: CASSSGTIETQHF.

V usage is TRBV27 and J usage is TRBJ1-5; D may be TRBD1 (5 bases). Trimming took 6 bases from V and 2 from J, leaving 11 bases between them. This CDR3 is 14 amino acids long. CDR1 and CDR2 from the germline V gene are MNHEY and SMNVEV (reference sequence). CDR3 in DNA: TGTGCCAGCAGAGGGGATATGGGCAATCAGCCCCAGCATTTT. Encoded protein: CASRGDMGNQPQHF.